This T cell receptor (beta chain) is from a study of regulatory T cells in long-lasting Graves disease (dated by TCRdb to the early 2020s). In the study overall: Antithyroid drugs had been taken for less than 3 months by newly diagnosed Graves' disease patients. The study took place in China and was registered as a clinical trial. This study used TCR sequencing and RNA sequencing of peripheral blood to compare persistent Graves' disease patients against newly diagnosed Graves' disease patients. A total of roughly 35 samples were covered by TCR sequencing, comprising approximately 13 persistent and about 20 newly diagnosed Graves' disease patients.

The library was obtained by multiplex PCR. Instrument used: Illumina HiSeq 4000. To build TCR beta libraries, CDR3 regions were amplified by Arm-PCR using iRepertoire HTBI primers. PCR products were gel purified before sequencing. The original methods were these. A total of under 80 TRBV and approximately 13 TRBJ segments were identified across samples and were used for gene usage analysis of CDR3 amino acid clonotypes. COPE and FqMerger were used to merge filtered high-quality paired reads into contigs. BLAST was used to align contigs to IMGT TRBV, TRBD and TRBJ reference genes, and CDR3 was defined according to IMGT. Any clonotype with a frequency above 0.1% was counted as a highly expanded clone. Shannon entropy was used to measure repertoire diversity, and the Gini coefficient was used to measure V-J evenness. A clonotype was considered public if more than one individual shared it. TCRdb reprocessed the public reads (quality trimming at Q25 with fastp, clone calling with MiXCR) and kept in-frame beta chains. Merged by CDR3 protein, the rows form single entries marked with the most common genes and DNA. V and J calls and clone size were set by TCRdb, not the authors. The sample contains roughly 420,000 distinct CDR3 sequences, roughly 17% of them found a single time. Clones ranked in the top ten supply around 23% of the sample.

Trimming accounts for 7 bases at V and 0 bases at J, while the number of junction bases matched to no gene is 5. Spanning cysteine to phenylalanine, the CDR3 consists of 16 amino acids. The read is trimmed to its CDR3 DNA, 48 bases read in frame from base 1. Sequences MNHNS (CDR1) and SASEGT (CDR2) are obtained from the germline V gene. The time point label of this sample denotes: newly diagnosed GD, antithyroid drugs for less than 3 months. For both TCR sequencing and RNA sequencing, RNA was extracted from PBMCs using TRIzol. The diagnosis of Graves' disease followed American Thyroid Association guidelines. Patients were recruited from an endocrinology department in Xi'an, China. Each patient gave about 8.1 milliliters of peripheral blood, collected in an EDTA anticoagulant tube. PBMCs were isolated by Ficoll Paque Plus density gradient separation without further T cell sorting. An Agilent 2100 Bioanalyzer and agarose gel were used to check RNA quality, while a NanoDrop 2000 measured RNA concentration.

This clonotype was found many times. Its binding antigen is unknown. No much larger clonotype is one base removed from it; base qualities were not supplied. Study-level results and caveats: Compared with newly diagnosed patients, patients with persistent Graves' disease had lower TCR Shannon entropy and fewer highly expanded clones, which suggests clonal expansion. Sequencing and analysis were limited to the TCR beta chain. Persistent patients shared more public clonotypes among themselves (roughly 2,700) than newly diagnosed patients did (approximately 870). Persistent disease showed preferential use of TRBV28, TRBJ1-2 and TRBJ2-5, whereas newly diagnosed disease favored TRBV20-1 and TRBJ2-1. The authors noted that the small sample size was a limitation that may lower accuracy. Peripheral blood alone was examined, since thyroid tissue, which constituted the primary lesion, could not be accessed.

The same data also went into a second study, on T cells in Graves' hyperthyroidism and ophthalmopathy. The second study's paper adds: Stable Graves' hyperthyroidism was defined as no progression to ophthalmopathy during 18 months of follow-up. Hyperthyroidism patients were newly diagnosed, with disease duration under 2 months, and aged 18 to 65 years. Any patient with an uncontrolled infection, another autoimmune disease, pregnancy or lactation was excluded. Diagnoses were established on the basis of clinical symptoms, serum thyroxine and TRAb, thyroid ultrasound, and orbital computed tomography. The first round of RT-PCR for the TCR CDR3 was performed with the HTBI primer set and the Qiagen OneStep RT-PCR kit. Most expanded thyroid clonotypes (frequency above 0.001) were also found in blood, which suggests that blood repertoires may mirror thyroid immune responses. Ophthalmopathy was separated from stable hyperthyroidism by a 13 V-J signature model, with 85% to 90% sensitivity and roughly 81% specificity obtained in cross-validation and 80%/75% obtained in testing. In validation, progression to ophthalmopathy was predicted by the model with roughly 69% sensitivity and 72.22% specificity, a median of approximately 6.5 months before onset. To identify TCR V-J signatures that set the groups apart, the researchers used a discovery cohort of about a hundred patients, made up of 43 with Graves' ophthalmopathy and about 55 with stable Graves' hyperthyroidism. Whether ophthalmopathy could be predicted prospectively was tested in an independent validation cohort made up of under 20 hyperthyroidism patients plus 17 patients who later progressed to ophthalmopathy. The 100 discovery patients were randomly divided into training and test sets at a 7:3 ratio. In over five Graves' hyperthyroidism patients, the study also compared T-cell repertoires from thyroid tissue with T-cell repertoires from blood. After blood sampling, hyperthyroidism patients were treated with methimazole at a starting dose of 30 mg daily, and ophthalmopathy patients were treated with high-dose intravenous methylprednisolone. Libraries were constructed in a second round of multiplex PCR, after which size selection and purification were carried out. Libraries were sequenced paired-end with 100 bp reads on an Illumina HiSeq2000. SOAPnuke was used to process the raw data, removing reads that contained adapters or uncalled bases, had a mean Phred below 15, or lacked an exact match to the constant primer or identifier. COPE v1.2.5 was used to merge high-quality paired reads, and clonotypes were defined as unique nucleotide sequences. MiTCR v1.1 was used to align clonotypes to the IMGT TRBV, TRBD and TRBJ reference segments. Analysis was restricted to V-J combinations with a frequency above 0.0001, which covered about 99% of repertoires. A TCS score was defined as the ratio between F50 (clonal expansion) and ExV (chaos), using BLOSUM62-based TCRdist between CDR3 peptides within each V-J. Welch's t-statistics and random forest reduced 514 V-J features to 13, which were used in a naive Bayes classifier (R e1071). Sample size was not statistically predetermined, and investigators were not blinded to group allocation. According to the paper, TCR Vbeta CDR3 sequencing was carried out on 135 peripheral blood samples, which came from 40 to 45 ophthalmopathy, around 74 hyperthyroidism and about 17 progressor patients.

This receptor was identified in a woman younger than 35 with Graves disease. Donor details come from another sample of the same person, matched by shared clones. The V and J segments used are TRBV6-1 and TRBJ2-1; the junction holds 11 bases that match TRBD2. Material: peripheral blood mononuclear cells (PBMCs), obtained at new diagnosis, from a patient treated with antithyroid drugs. The DNA reads as follows: TGTGCCAGCATAGCGGGAGGGCCAGGCTCCTACAATGAGCAGTTCTTC. Its protein reads: CASIAGGPGSYNEQFF.